This TCR beta chain is from a study of blood T cell repertoires in COVID-19. Study details: Samples taken during acute and convalescent COVID-19 were collected in the United States, Italy and Spain. Sources were T cells, B-cell-depleted T cells, or PBMCs; the material itself was cDNA or gDNA.

This clone has just a few counts. Germline CDR1 is LGHDT and CDR2 is YNNKEL (reference sequence). CDR3 size: 11 residues. Trimming removed 2 bases at V and 4 bases at J, with 3 bases between. Methods used by the authors: Nucleated cell number was recorded as an estimate derived from reference gene primer amplification. The repertoire was sequenced with immunoSEQ multiplex PCR; TCRdb's copy has only in-frame clones and lacks some. V and J calls and clone size are as listed in that table; D and trimming were resolved from the DNA. Of 230,000 or so clones in the sample, 80% to 85% are singletons; the top ten hold around 4.7%.

The V call is TRBV3-1 (or the pseudogene TRBV3-2), the J call TRBJ2-7; D unresolved. The sample consisted of peripheral blood. The sequence was collected from a human donor in a cohort sampled during active COVID-19. CDR3 in DNA: TGTGCCAGCAGCCAACGGTACGAGCAGTACTTC. Its translation: CASSQRYEQYF.